The 7 T cell receptor beta chains below come from one sample, sequenced in a study of cytomegalovirus exposure and HLA in healthy donors. The PCR used 60 Vbeta and 13 Jbeta primers. Clones were sequenced by immunoSEQ multiplex PCR, and TCRdb holds only the in-frame ones, with some missing. The repertoire includes about 190,000 clones, more than 65% of them detected once, and about 3.5% sits in the top ten. Material for sequencing was PBMCs. These receptors all come from a man aged 35 to 55 in good health and CMV-seropositive.

This clone has just a few counts. The J gene is TRBJ1-2, the V gene TRBV9; D perhaps matches TRBD1 (5 bases). The V end was cut by 0 bases, the J end by 8 bases, with 23 bases between. Germline loops: CDR1 SGDLS, CDR2 YYNGEE. This CDR3 contains 17 residues. The CDR3 reads CASSVAASTEEVEGYTF. Here the CDR3 DNA reads TGTGCCAGCAGCGTAGCGGCCTCGACAGAGGAAGTCGAAGGCTACACCTTC.

J is TRBJ2-5 and V is TRBV11-2, with 8 bases aligning to TRBD2. V trimming: 4 bases; J trimming: 6 bases; junction bases outside the gene matches: 7. CDR3 size: 14 residues. Germline V gene data show CDR1 as SGHAT and CDR2 as FQNNGV. The CDR3 sequence: CASSWESGSKTQYF. The CDR3 DNA is TGTGCCAGCAGCTGGGAGAGCGGGAGCAAGACCCAGTACTTC.

This rearrangement joins TRBV6-5 to TRBJ1-1, with TRBD1 as a possible D gene (6 bases). This CDR3 has 16 amino acids. V was pared by 0 bases and J by 0 bases, with 11 bases between. Germline CDR1 is MNHEY and CDR2 is SVGAGI. The CDR3 sequence is CASSYSYRAMNTEAFF. CDR3 bases: TGTGCCAGCAGTTACTCTTACAGGGCGATGAACACTGAAGCTTTCTTT.

This sequence joins TRBV29-1 and TRBJ2-5, with D possibly matching TRBD2 (7 bases). The V end was cut by 6 bases, the J end by 7 bases, with 18 bases between. Germline CDR1 reads SQVTM; CDR2 reads ANQGSEA. CDR3 length: 13 residues. Written as DNA, the CDR3 is TGCAGCGTCCGGACTAGGGGGTATGGGACCCAGTACTTC. It specifies CSVRTRGYGTQYF.

The V gene is TRBV19, the J gene TRBJ1-5; D unresolved. V was trimmed by 8 bases and J by 1 base, leaving 9 bases between them. CDR3 length: 13 residues. In germline, CDR1 is LNHDA, CDR2 SQIVND (reference sequence). The CDR3 is CASSDTSNQPQHF. CDR3 sequence (DNA): TGTGCCAGTTCTGACACCAGCAATCAGCCCCAGCATTTT.

This clone was counted between two and nine times. The gene calls are TRBV19 and TRBJ1-4; D is uncertain. The V gene's germline CDR1 is LNHDA and CDR2 SQIVND (reference sequence). V was trimmed by 3 bases and J by 4 bases, leaving 18 bases between them. The CDR3 spans 17 residues. As DNA, the CDR3 is TGTGCCAGTAGTATCCCCGGGCGAGGGATCAATAATGAAAAACTGTTTTTT. The encoded protein is CASSIPGRGINNEKLFF.

This CDR3 reads CSVGTSGGTDTQYF. For the CDR3, the DNA is TGCAGCGTTGGAACTAGCGGGGGCACAGATACGCAGTATTTT. This chain connects TRBV29-1 to TRBJ2-3, with TRBD2 identical over 10 bases. The CDR3 runs to 14 residues. The germline V gene encodes CDR1 SQVTM and CDR2 ANQGSEA. V shed 4 bases, J shed 1 base, and the junction held 2 bases outside the gene matches.